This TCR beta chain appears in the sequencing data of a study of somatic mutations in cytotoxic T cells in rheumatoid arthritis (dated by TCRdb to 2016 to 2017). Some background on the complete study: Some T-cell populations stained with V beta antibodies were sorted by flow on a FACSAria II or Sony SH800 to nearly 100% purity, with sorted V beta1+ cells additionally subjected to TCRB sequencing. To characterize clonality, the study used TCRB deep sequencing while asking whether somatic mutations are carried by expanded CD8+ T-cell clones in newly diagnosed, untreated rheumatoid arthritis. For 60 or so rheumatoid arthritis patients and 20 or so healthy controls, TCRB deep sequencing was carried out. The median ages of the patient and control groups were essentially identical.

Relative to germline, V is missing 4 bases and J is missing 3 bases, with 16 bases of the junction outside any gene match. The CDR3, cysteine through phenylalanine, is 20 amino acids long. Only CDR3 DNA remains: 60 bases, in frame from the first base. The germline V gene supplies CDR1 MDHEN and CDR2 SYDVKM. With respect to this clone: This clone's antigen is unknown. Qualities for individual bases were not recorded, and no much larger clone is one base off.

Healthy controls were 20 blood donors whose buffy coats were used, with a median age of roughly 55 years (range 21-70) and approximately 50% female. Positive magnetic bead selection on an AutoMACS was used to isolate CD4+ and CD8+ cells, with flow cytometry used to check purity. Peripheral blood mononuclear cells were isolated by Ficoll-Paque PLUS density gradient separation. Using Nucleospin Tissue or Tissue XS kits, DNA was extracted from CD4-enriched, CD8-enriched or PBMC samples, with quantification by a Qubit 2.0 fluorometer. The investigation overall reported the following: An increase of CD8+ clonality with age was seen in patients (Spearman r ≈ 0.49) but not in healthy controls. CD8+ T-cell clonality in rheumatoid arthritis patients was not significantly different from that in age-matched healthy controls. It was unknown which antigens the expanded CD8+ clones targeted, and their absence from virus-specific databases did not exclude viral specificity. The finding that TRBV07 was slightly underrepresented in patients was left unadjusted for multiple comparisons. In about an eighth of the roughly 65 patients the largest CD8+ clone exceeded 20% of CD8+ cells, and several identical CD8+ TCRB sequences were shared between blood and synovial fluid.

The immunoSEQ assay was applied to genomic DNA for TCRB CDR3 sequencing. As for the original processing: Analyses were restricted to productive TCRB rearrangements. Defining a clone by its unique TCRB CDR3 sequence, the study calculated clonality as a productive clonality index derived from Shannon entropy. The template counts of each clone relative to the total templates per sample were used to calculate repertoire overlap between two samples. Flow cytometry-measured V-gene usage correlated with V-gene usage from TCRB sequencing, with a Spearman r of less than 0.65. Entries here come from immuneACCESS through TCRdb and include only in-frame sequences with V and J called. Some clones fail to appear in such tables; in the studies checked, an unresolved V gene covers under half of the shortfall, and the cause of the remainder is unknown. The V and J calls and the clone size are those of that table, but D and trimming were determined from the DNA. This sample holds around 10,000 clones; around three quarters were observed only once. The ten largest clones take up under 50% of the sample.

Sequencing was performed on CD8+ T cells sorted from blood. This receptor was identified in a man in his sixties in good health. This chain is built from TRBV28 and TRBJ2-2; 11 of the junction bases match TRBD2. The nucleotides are TGTGCCAGCAGTTCCTCGTACCGACTAGCGGGAACGCCCGACACCGGGGAGCTGTTTTTT. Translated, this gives CASSSSYRLAGTPDTGELFF.